This TCR beta chain was profiled in a study of T cells in Graves' hyperthyroidism and ophthalmopathy. This clonotype has a count of ten or more. Germline V CDR1 and CDR2: MNHEY, SVGAGI. Trimming removed 8 bases from V and 5 bases from J; junction bases left unmatched: 6. This CDR3 region has 12 residues. TCR beta CDR3 sequences were amplified from RNA transcripts. First-round RT-PCR of the TCR CDR3 relied on the HTBI primer set. TCRdb recomputed calls from the multiplex PCR reads with MiXCR, one row per CDR3 protein. Of 200,000 to 300,000 distinct CDR3 sequences detected, around 25% appear once; the ten largest clones hold roughly 32%.

The TCR sequence derives from a woman in her 40s with Graves' ophthalmopathy. J is TRBJ2-7 and V is TRBV6-5; 7 bases line up with TRBD2. The sequenced sample was blood. The CDR3 is CASGGRGDEQYF. The CDR3, as DNA: TGTGCCAGCGGGGGGAGGGGAGACGAGCAGTACTTC.